These 21 T cell receptor beta chains came from one sample sequenced in a study of OX40 agonist ivuxolimab in advanced cancers. TCRdb's table, derived via immunoSEQ multiplex PCR, lists solely in-frame clones and lacks some. The sample contains around 76,000 clones, around 94% of which appear only once. The starting material was CD4+ or CD8+ T cells sorted from blood, obtained in a trial of the OX40 agonist ivuxolimab. All receptors come from an adult with an advanced solid tumor such as melanoma, head and neck, liver or kidney cancer.

The chain combines TRBV4-1 with TRBJ2-5; 7 bases align to TRBD2. The length of the CDR3 is 18 residues. Germline lookup yields CDR1 MGHRA and CDR2 YSYEKL. The junction had 18 bases not matched to a gene; V was cut back by 1 base and J by 7 bases. The CDR3 coding sequence is TGCGCCAGCAGCCAAGTACACCTCGGGGGGACTTCGGGTGGGACCCAGTACTTC. Its protein product is CASSQVHLGGTSGGTQYF.

The genes are TRBV28 and TRBJ1-1; tentatively, D is TRBD1 (6 bases). Trimming stripped 6 bases from V and 6 bases from J, with 23 bases between. The CDR3 extends over 16 amino acids. Germline CDR1 and CDR2: MDHEN and SYDVKM. CDR3 nucleotide sequence: TGTGCCAGCAGGGACAGCTGGGACTTCCAAGGGGCTGAAGCTTTCTTT. It codes for CASRDSWDFQGAEAFF.

The chain uses TRBV6-6 and TRBJ2-1; D is possibly TRBD2 (6 bases). The CDR3 length is 13 residues. Germline lookup yields CDR1 MNHNY and CDR2 SVGAGI (reference sequence). Trimming pared 2 bases from V and 13 bases from J, leaving 15 bases between. CDR3 DNA sequence: TGTGCCAGCAGTTACAACACGATACTAGCCCAGTTCTTC. Its protein product is CASSYNTILAQFF.

This clone was counted once. The V gene is TRBV14, the J gene TRBJ2-1; 11 nucleotides line up with TRBD2. From germline, CDR1 is SGHDN and CDR2 FVKESK. This CDR3 spans 17 amino acids. With 1 base clipped from V and 9 bases from J, the junction kept 11 bases outside the gene matches. CDR3 sequence reads: CASSQVGLAGGWSEQFF. DNA of the CDR3: TGTGCCAGCAGCCAAGTTGGACTAGCGGGTGGGTGGAGTGAGCAGTTCTTC.

V usage is TRBV11-2 and J usage is TRBJ1-1; no clear D gene. The CDR3 sequence is 15 residues long. Germline assignment: CDR1 SGHAT and CDR2 FQNNGV. V dropped 5 bases and J dropped 0 bases, with 13 bases sitting between them. The CDR3 region has the DNA TGTGCCAGCAGCCCAGGTGCCATACTGAACACTGAAGCTTTCTTT. Amino acids: CASSPGAILNTEAFF.

The rearrangement uses TRBV14 and TRBJ2-3, with a weak D call TRBD1 (5 bases). The V end lost 4 bases, the J end lost 2 bases, and 10 bases lay between the germline ends. Per the germline V gene, CDR1 is SGHDN and CDR2 is FVKESK. The CDR3 length is 14 residues. The DNA for the CDR3 is TGTGCCAGCAGCCCAGGACACCACACAGATACGCAGTATTTT. Amino acid sequence: CASSPGHHTDTQYF.

The chain couples TRBV7-6 to TRBJ1-1; TRBD1 aligns across 8 bases. Germline loops: CDR1 SGHVS, CDR2 FNYEAQ. Trimming took 8 bases from V and 4 from J; bases not matched to a gene: 0. This CDR3 spans 11 amino acids. CDR3 in amino acids: CASGQGTEAFF. In DNA form, the CDR3 reads TGTGCCAGCGGACAGGGCACTGAAGCTTTCTTT.

The J gene is TRBJ1-1, the V gene TRBV5-1; the D gene is possibly TRBD1 (6 bases). The CDR3 consists of 16 residues. CDR1 is SGHRS, CDR2 YFSETQ, per germline. V lost 4 bases and J 0 bases, leaving 16 bases between the germline ends. CDR3 sequence reads: CASSPHAGGVNTEAFF. The CDR3 nucleotides are TGCGCCAGCAGCCCCCACGCCGGGGGCGTGAACACTGAAGCTTTCTTT.

This chain connects TRBV6-6 to TRBJ2-3; D gene uncertain. This CDR3 has 13 residues. Between the trimmed V and J ends, which lost 5 bases and 5 bases, there was a span of 11 bases. Looked up from germline, CDR1 is MNHNY and CDR2 is SVGAGI (reference sequence). The CDR3: CASSPLTKDTQYF. The CDR3 DNA reads as TGTGCCAGCAGTCCATTGACAAAAGATACGCAGTATTTT.

The rearrangement joins TRBV27 to TRBJ1-2, with 9 nucleotides matching TRBD1. This CDR3 is 13 amino acids long. CDR1 is MNHEY, CDR2 SMNVEV, per germline (reference sequence). The J segment lost 7 bases and the V segment lost 5 bases, leaving 5 bases of the junction unmatched. This CDR3 is CASSPGTGSGYTF. The CDR3 coding sequence is TGTGCCAGCAGTCCTGGGACAGGGAGTGGCTACACCTTC.

V usage is TRBV27 and J usage is TRBJ2-3, with D uncertain. CDR1 MNHEY and CDR2 SMNVEV come from the germline V gene (reference sequence). This CDR3 is 10 amino acids long. Trimming pared 1 base from V and 12 bases from J, leaving 5 bases between. In DNA form, the CDR3 reads TGTGCCAGCAGTTTATTCCCCCAGTATTTT. Translated, it gives CASSLFPQYF.

V is TRBV5-6 and J is TRBJ1-2; D unclear. This CDR3 spans 13 amino acids. Trimming took 2 bases from V and 2 from J, leaving 7 bases between them. Germline V lookup: CDR1 SGHDT, CDR2 YYEEEE. The CDR3, as DNA: TGTGCCAGCAGCTTCGGCAAGAACTATGGCTACACCTTC. Amino acid sequence: CASSFGKNYGYTF.

The rearrangement links TRBV5-1 to TRBJ1-5; the match to TRBD1 covers 8 bases. V dropped 0 bases and J dropped 8; count of bases not matched to a gene: 7. CDR3 length: 15 residues. Germline V lookup: CDR1 SGHRS, CDR2 YFSETQ. CDR3 sequence reads: CASSLGDRGFEPQHF. As DNA, the CDR3 is TGCGCCAGCAGCTTGGGCGACAGGGGTTTTGAGCCCCAGCATTTT.

V is TRBV5-6 and J is TRBJ2-2, with D perhaps TRBD1 or TRBD2 (5 bases each). This CDR3 has 15 residues. Deletions cut 4 bases from V and 4 bases from J, with 14 bases between. In germline, CDR1 is SGHDT, CDR2 YYEEEE. The DNA for the CDR3 is TGTGCCAGCAGCCAGACCGGGACGGTCACCGGGGAGCTGTTTTTT. The encoded protein is CASSQTGTVTGELFF.

This clone was picked up one time. The chain carries TRBV6-5 and TRBJ2-7; the D is unclear. The germline CDR1 and CDR2 sequences are MNHEY and SVGAGI. This CDR3 contains 14 residues. The ends were cut back, 4 bases at V and 0 bases at J, with 10 bases in the middle. The CDR3 reads CASSFRTASYEQYF. CDR3 bases: TGTGCCAGCAGTTTCAGGACGGCCTCCTACGAGCAGTACTTC.

The rearrangement uses TRBV9 and TRBJ2-2; 11 bases match TRBD2. Germline CDR1 reads SGDLS; CDR2 reads YYNGEE. The CDR3 is 18 amino acids. Losses at the gene ends were 4 bases for V and 1 base for J; bases not matched to a gene: 9. The CDR3 region has the DNA TGTGCCAGCAGCCCTCACCCGGGGACTAGCGGGAACACCGGGGAGCTGTTTTTT. Its protein product is CASSPHPGTSGNTGELFF.

This rearrangement joins TRBV15 to TRBJ1-3; 9 bases align to TRBD1. Germline lookup yields CDR1 LNHNV and CDR2 YYDKDF (reference sequence). This CDR3 is 19 amino acids long. Trimming at V came to 5 bases and at J to 1 base, leaving 15 bases not matched to a gene. CDR3 nucleotides: TGTGCCACCAGCTCGCGCCCGGGACAGGGTGCGGTTTCTGGAAACACCATATATTTT. As protein: CATSSRPGQGAVSGNTIYF.

This chain joins TRBV28 and TRBJ2-3, with D uncertain. CDR3 length: 17 amino acids. V dropped 5 bases and J dropped 6 bases, with 24 bases sitting between them. Germline CDR1 and CDR2: MDHEN and SYDVKM. The CDR3 reads CASSNPVVRRDTDTQYF. The CDR3 DNA follows: TGTGCCAGCAGTAACCCCGTCGTTAGGCGCGACACGGATACGCAGTATTTT.

The CDR3 is CASSLAHLYEQYF. The CDR3 region has the DNA TGTGCCAGCAGCTTGGCACACTTATACGAGCAGTACTTC. The V and J genes are TRBV5-6 and TRBJ2-7, with D unresolved. The V gene's germline CDR1 is SGHDT and CDR2 YYEEEE. This CDR3 has 13 amino acids. The V end was cut by 0 bases, the J end by 4 bases, with 8 bases between.

V usage is TRBV28 and J usage is TRBJ1-2; D might be TRBD1 (5 bases). The V end lost 5 bases, the J end lost 1 base, and 11 bases lay between the germline ends. The CDR3 has 14 amino acids. Germline V gene sequence: CDR1 MDHEN, CDR2 SYDVKM. The CDR3 is CASSPIQGNYGYTF. CDR3 nucleotide sequence: TGTGCCAGCAGTCCCATCCAGGGTAACTATGGCTACACCTTC.

The chain recombines TRBV18 with TRBJ1-4; D is ambiguous. The CDR3 is made up of 13 amino acids. CDR1 and CDR2 (germline): KGHSH, LQKENI. V dropped 2 bases and J dropped 5 bases, with 6 bases sitting between them. CDR3 residues: CASSPSGNEKLFF. In DNA, the CDR3 is TGTGCCAGCTCACCAAGCGGGAATGAAAAACTGTTTTTT.